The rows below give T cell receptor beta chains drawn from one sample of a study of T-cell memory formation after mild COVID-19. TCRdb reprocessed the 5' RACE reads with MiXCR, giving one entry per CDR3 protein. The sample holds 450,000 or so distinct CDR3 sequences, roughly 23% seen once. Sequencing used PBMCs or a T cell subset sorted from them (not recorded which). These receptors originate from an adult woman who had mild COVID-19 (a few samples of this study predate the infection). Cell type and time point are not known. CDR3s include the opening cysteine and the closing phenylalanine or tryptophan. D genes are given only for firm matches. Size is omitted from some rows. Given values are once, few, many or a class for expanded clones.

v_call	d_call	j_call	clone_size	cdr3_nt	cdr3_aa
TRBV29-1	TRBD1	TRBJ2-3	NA	TGCAGCGTTGAGGGAGGGACAGGGGGCCCGGATACGCAGTATTTT	CSVEGGTGGPDTQYF
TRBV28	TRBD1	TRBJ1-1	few	TGTGCCAGCAGTTCAGGGGGAAGGGAAGCTTTCTTT	CASSSGGREAFF
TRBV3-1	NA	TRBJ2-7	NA	TGTGCCAGCAGCCAAGTAGATAGCAGGAGCTACGAGCAGTACTTC	CASSQVDSRSYEQYF
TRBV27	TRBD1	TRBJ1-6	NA	TGTGCCAGCAGTTTGGACAGGGGACTCGAGTCACCCCTCCACTTT	CASSLDRGLESPLHF
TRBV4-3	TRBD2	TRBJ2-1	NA	TGCGCCAGCAGCCAAGAACGGGGGGGCTCCTACAATGAGCAGTTCTTC	CASSQERGGSYNEQFF
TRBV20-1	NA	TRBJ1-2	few	TGCAGTGCTAGAGAGGGAAGTCAGGGACTAAGGAACTATGGCTACACCTTC	CSAREGSQGLRNYGYTF
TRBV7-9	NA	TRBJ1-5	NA	TGTGCCAGCAGCCCTCTTGGAGGACTCCTCCAGCATTTT	CASSPLGGLLQHF
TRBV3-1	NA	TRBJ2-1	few	TGTGCCAGCAGCCAGCCAGGGGGGCGTAGTGAGCAGTTCTTC	CASSQPGGRSEQFF
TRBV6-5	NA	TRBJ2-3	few	TGTGCCAGCAGCAACCCCGGGGGGACAGGCTTTTTAATGACGCAGTATTTT	CASSNPGGTGFLMTQYF
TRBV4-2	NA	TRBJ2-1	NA	TGTGCCAGCAGCCAACTGGAGGCGGGGACGCATGAGCAGTTCTTC	CASSQLEAGTHEQFF
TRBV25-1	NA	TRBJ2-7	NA	TGTGCCAGCAGTGGGTCGGCAGTAGGGCAGGACGAGCAGTACTTC	CASSGSAVGQDEQYF
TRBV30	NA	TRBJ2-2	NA	TGTGCCTGGAGTAAGCCCGGGCGCTGGGTCGGGGAGCTGTTTTTT	CAWSKPGRWVGELFF
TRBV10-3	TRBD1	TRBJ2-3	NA	TGTGCCATCCGACAGGGATCGCCAGATACGCAGTATTTT	CAIRQGSPDTQYF
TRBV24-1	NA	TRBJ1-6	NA	TGTGCCACCAGCCGTGGTCAGCATAATTCACCCCTCCACTTT	CATSRGQHNSPLHF
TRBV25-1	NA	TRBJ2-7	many	TGTGCCAGCACAGACCCACCAGGAGACGAGCAGTACTTC	CASTDPPGDEQYF
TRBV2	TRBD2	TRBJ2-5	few	TGTGCCGGTAGCGGGATGGGGCGGGTGGCCCAGTACTTC	CAGSGMGRVAQYF
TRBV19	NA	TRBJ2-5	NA	TGTGCCAGTAGTAACGGACGGATCCAAGAGACCCAGTACTTC	CASSNGRIQETQYF
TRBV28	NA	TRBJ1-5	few	TGTGCCAGCAGTTTAGCTCAGGGGCACAATCAGCCCCAGCATTTT	CASSLAQGHNQPQHF
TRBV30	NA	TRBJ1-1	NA	TGTGCCTGGACGGATAGCCATACTGAAGCTTTCTTT	CAWTDSHTEAFF
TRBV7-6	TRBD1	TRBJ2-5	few	TGTGCCAGCAGTCCCGGACAGGGCGGTTGGGAGACCCAGTACTTC	CASSPGQGGWETQYF
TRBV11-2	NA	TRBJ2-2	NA	TGTGCCAGCAGTTCCCGGAGACCGAACACCGGGGAGCTGTTTTTT	CASSSRRPNTGELFF
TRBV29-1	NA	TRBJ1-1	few	TGCAGCACTCGTCTTAACACTGAAGCTTTCTTT	CSTRLNTEAFF
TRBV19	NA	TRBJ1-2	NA	TGTGCCAGTAAGCAAGGGGTGCGGAGTGGCTACACCTTC	CASKQGVRSGYTF
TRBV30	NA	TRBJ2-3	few	TGTGCCTGGAGGCTCTCCGGGGATACGCAGTATTTT	CAWRLSGDTQYF
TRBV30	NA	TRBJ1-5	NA	TGTGCAGACGAACAGGGTCCCAGCAATCAGCCCCAGCATTTT	CADEQGPSNQPQHF